This T cell receptor (beta chain) was captured in a study of T cell responses to AZD1222 COVID-19 vaccine. The CDR3 covers 14 residues. The V segment lost 4 bases and the J segment 2 bases; nucleotides outside the gene matches: 8. Germline V lookup: CDR1 GTSNPN, CDR2 SVGIG (reference sequence). Turning to this clone: What it recognizes is unknown.

Findings and limits, study-wide: White British people made up most donors, females outnumbered males, and clonal diversity was possibly underestimated.

Measured with immunoSEQ multiplex PCR; TCRdb has only the in-frame clones, and not every one. The sample contains under 150,000 clones, approximately 85% of which appear only once. The chain recombines TRBV30 with TRBJ2-7; 7 bases map to TRBD2. Sequencing used peripheral blood, obtained 28 days after the second dose of the MenACWY control vaccine. This clonotype was sampled from an adult who received the MenACWY meningococcal vaccine as a control. The CDR3 bases are TGTGCCTGGACAGGCGGGGGAGTTCCCTACGAGCAGTACTTC. This translates into CAWTGGGVPYEQYF.